This T cell receptor beta chain was profiled in a study of shared clonotypes between healthy human individuals. Concerning this clone: Its antigen is undetermined.

Broader study findings: Memory subsets generally showed smaller estimated richness than naive subsets did. Clonotypes shared by all four donors outscored non-shared clonotypes in generation probability. Sharing across a few donors was seen in about 5% of naive CD4 clonotypes.

Naive CD8 cells lacked CD45RO, underwent positive selection for CCR7 and left out terminally differentiated effector memory CD45RA+ cells. Participating donors were healthy, HIV-negative adults free of recent acute infections or vaccinations. CDR3 length equals 13 residues. Per germline, CDR1 WNHNN and CDR2 SYGVQD (reference sequence). Trimming at V came to 4 bases and at J to 9 bases, leaving 6 bases not matched to a gene. Libraries were prepared by immunoSEQ multiplex PCR; TCRdb keeps only in-frame clonotypes and omits some of them. The data contain hundreds of thousands of clones, roughly 96% of them singletons.

The receptor was isolated from a woman in her 30s in good health. The V gene is TRBV10-1, the J gene TRBJ1-1, with TRBD1 identical over 9 bases. The sequencing input was naive CD8+ T cells sorted from blood. The CDR3, as DNA: TGCGCCAGCAGTGGCCGGGACAGGGAAAAAGCTTTCTTT. It codes for CASSGRDREKAFF.